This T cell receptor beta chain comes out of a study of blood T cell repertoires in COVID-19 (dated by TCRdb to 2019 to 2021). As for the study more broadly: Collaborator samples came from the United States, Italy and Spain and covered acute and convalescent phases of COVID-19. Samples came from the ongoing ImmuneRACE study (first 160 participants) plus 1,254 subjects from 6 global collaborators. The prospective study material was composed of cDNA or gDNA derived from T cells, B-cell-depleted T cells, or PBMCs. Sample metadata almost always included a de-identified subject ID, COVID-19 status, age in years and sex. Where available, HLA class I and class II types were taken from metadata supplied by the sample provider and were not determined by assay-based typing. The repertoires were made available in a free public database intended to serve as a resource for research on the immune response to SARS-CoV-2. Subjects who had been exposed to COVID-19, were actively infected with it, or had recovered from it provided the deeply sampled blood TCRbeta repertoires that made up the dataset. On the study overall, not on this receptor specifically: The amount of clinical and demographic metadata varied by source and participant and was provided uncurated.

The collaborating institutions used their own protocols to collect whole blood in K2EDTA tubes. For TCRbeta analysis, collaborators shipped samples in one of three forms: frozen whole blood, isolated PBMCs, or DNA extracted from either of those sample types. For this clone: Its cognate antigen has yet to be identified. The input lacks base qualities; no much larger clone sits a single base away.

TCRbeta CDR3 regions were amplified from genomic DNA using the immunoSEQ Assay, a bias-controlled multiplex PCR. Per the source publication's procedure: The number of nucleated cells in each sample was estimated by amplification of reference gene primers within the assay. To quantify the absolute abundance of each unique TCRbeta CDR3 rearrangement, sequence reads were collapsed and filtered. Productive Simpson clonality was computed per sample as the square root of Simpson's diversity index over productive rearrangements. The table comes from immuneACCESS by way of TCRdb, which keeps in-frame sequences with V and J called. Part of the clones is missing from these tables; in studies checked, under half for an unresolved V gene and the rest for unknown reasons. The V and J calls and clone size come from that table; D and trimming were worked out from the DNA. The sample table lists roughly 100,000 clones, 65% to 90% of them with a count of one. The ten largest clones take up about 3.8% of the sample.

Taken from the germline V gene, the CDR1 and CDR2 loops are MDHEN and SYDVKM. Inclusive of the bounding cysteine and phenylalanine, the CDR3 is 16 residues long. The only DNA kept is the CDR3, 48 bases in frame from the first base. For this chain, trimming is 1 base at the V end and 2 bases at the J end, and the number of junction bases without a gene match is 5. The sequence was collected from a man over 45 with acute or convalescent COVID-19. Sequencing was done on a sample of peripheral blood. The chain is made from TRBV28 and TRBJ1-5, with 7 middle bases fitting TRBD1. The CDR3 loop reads CASSLSHRGRNQPQHF. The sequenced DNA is TGTGCCAGCAGTTTATCACACAGGGGACGCAATCAGCCCCAGCATTTT.